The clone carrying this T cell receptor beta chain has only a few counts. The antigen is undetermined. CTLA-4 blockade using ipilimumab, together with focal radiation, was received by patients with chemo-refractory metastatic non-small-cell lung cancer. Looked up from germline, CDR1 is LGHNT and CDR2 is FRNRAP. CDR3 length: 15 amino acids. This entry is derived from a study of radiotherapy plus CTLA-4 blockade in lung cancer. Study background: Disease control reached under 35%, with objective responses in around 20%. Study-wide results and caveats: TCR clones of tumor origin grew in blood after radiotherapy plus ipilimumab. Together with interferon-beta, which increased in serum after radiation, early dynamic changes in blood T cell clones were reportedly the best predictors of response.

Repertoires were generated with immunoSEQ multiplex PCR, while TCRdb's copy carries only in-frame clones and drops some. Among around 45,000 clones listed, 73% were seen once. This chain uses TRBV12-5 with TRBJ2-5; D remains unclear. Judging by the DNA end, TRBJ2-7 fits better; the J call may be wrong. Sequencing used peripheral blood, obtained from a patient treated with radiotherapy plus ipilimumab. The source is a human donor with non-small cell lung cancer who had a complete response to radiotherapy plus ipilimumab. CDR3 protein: CASGLSSSASYEQYF. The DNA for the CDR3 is TGTGCTAGTGGTTTGAGCTCGTCTGCGTCCTACGAGCAGTACTTC.